This T cell receptor (beta chain) stems from a study of CD8 T cells in ankylosing spondylitis. TCR beta libraries were made by quantitative 5'-RACE with molecular barcodes. A single record per CDR3 protein comes from TCRdb applying MiXCR to the 5' RACE reads. Among 120,000 to 150,000 distinct CDR3 sequences, 6.5% to 8.5% were seen once, and the ten largest hold less than 7.5%. The germline gives CDR1 DFQATT, CDR2 SNEGSKA (reference sequence). Trimming left V 2 bases short and J 9 bases short, with 13 bases between. CDR3 length: 12 residues. The origin of this receptor is a male donor with ankylosing spondylitis. The chain links TRBV20-1 to TRBJ1-1, with TRBD1 as a possible D gene (6 bases). The specimen was synovial fluid, either unsorted or a sorted T cell fraction (not recorded which). The chain's CDR3 is CSARRGAEQAFF. CDR3 in DNA: TGCAGTGCTAGAAGGGGGGCGGAACAAGCTTTCTTT.